This TCR beta chain was documented in a study of cytomegalovirus exposure and HLA in healthy donors. Study-wide points: Follow-up analysis found HLA locus-dependent TCR association rates, highest for DRB1 and lowest for HLA-C.

Researchers ran the PCR with 60 Vbeta and 13 Jbeta primers. Libraries were prepared by immunoSEQ multiplex PCR; TCRdb keeps only in-frame clonotypes and omits some of them. This table holds about 200,000 clones, roughly 87% found once. The CDR3 consists of 17 residues. Trimming took off 4 bases at V and 5 bases at J, with 23 bases between the two ends. Germline assignment: CDR1 MDHEN and CDR2 SYDVKM. On this clone: What it recognizes is unknown.

The sequence derives from a boy under 10 years old in good health and CMV-seronegative. The material sequenced was PBMCs. The chain links TRBV28 to TRBJ2-5; D may be TRBD2 (6 bases). Written as DNA, the CDR3 is TGTGCCAGCAGTTCCCCCCCAGAGGGAGGTTGGTGGGAGACCCAGTACTTC. Amino acid sequence: CASSSPPEGGWWETQYF.